Below are 19 T cell receptor beta chains sequenced from a single sample in a study of blood T cell repertoires in COVID-19. Produced via immunoSEQ multiplex PCR; TCRdb's table is partial and in-frame only. The data hold 250,000 to 350,000 clones, with 75% to 90% observed a single time. Sequencing was performed on peripheral blood. The receptors originated from a woman aged 55-75 years with acute or convalescent COVID-19.

The sample holds a few counts of this clone. The rearrangement uses TRBV9 and TRBJ2-7, with 11 nucleotides matching TRBD2. CDR3 length equals 15 residues. Looked up from germline, CDR1 is SGDLS and CDR2 is YYNGEE. The V and J ends lost 0 bases and 6 bases, in that order; junction bases with no gene match: 5. The CDR3 nucleotides are TGTGCCAGCAGCGTAGAACTAGCGGGAGTCAGCGAGCAGTACTTC. This encodes CASSVELAGVSEQYF.

The chain has TRBV27 and TRBJ1-5; 10 nucleotides match TRBD1. V lost 4 bases to trimming and J lost 8 bases; unmatched junction nucleotides: 5. The CDR3 length is 14 residues. CDR1 MNHEY and CDR2 SMNVEV come from the germline V gene (reference sequence). The CDR3 sequence: CASSWGQGHEPQHF. The CDR3 DNA is TGTGCCAGCAGTTGGGGACAGGGGCATGAGCCCCAGCATTTT.

This clone has just one count. The chain couples TRBV24-1 to TRBJ2-1, with 7 positions matching TRBD2. This CDR3 comprises 19 residues. Germline V CDR1 and CDR2: KGHDR, SFDVKD. Unmatched junction bases numbered 22, after V lost 4 bases and J lost 8 bases. CDR3 bases: TGTGCCACCAGTGACCCGCGGGGACTACCCGGGATAGGGAGCCATGAGCAGTTCTTC. This sequence encodes CATSDPRGLPGIGSHEQFF.

This chain joins TRBV12-3 or TRBV12-4 and TRBJ2-5, with D unclear. Trimming took off 4 bases at V and 6 bases at J, with 9 bases between the two ends. There are 12 residues in the CDR3. The CDR3 protein is CASSSQVQTQYF. The DNA for the CDR3 is TGTGCCAGCAGTTCGCAGGTTCAGACCCAGTACTTC.

J is TRBJ2-1 and V is TRBV6-6, with D tentatively TRBD2 (5 bases). Germline loops: CDR1 MNHNY, CDR2 SVGAGI (reference sequence). Trimming removed 6 bases at V and 4 bases at J, with 13 bases between. The CDR3 totals 14 residues. The CDR3 bases are TGTGCCAGCAGGCGGACTTTCTTTTACAATGAGCAGTTCTTC. Residues: CASRRTFFYNEQFF.

The chain combines TRBV18 with TRBJ2-7; 9 bases line up with TRBD1. J gave up 5 bases and V 4 bases, and 6 bases lay outside the gene matches. Germline V lookup: CDR1 KGHSH, CDR2 LQKENI. The CDR3 length is 14 residues. Written as DNA, the CDR3 is TGTGCCAGCTCACGACCGGGACAGGGAAACGAGCAGTACTTC. Encoded protein: CASSRPGQGNEQYF.

The chain carries TRBV24-1 and TRBJ2-2; D is unresolved. Trimming shortened V by 2 bases and J by 0 bases, and 6 bases separated the two germline ends. The CDR3 length is 15 residues. Germline V gene lookup returns CDR1 KGHDR and CDR2 SFDVKD. The chain's CDR3 is CATSDSSPNTGELFF. The CDR3 coding sequence is TGTGCCACCAGTGATTCAAGCCCGAACACCGGGGAGCTGTTTTTT.

The rearrangement uses TRBV9 and TRBJ2-1, with 7 bases aligning to TRBD2. The CDR3 is 19 amino acids. Trimming took 1 base from V and 2 from J; bases not matched to a gene: 15. The V gene's germline CDR1 is SGDLS and CDR2 YYNGEE. CDR3 DNA sequence: TGTGCCAGCAGCGTACCCCCGGATGAGGCGGGGGTTACCTACAATGAGCAGTTCTTC. Translating gives CASSVPPDEAGVTYNEQFF.

The chain links TRBV5-1 to TRBJ1-2, with a tentative D call TRBD1 (6 bases). This CDR3 contains 13 residues. Germline CDR1 is SGHRS and CDR2 is YFSETQ. The V and J ends lost 0 bases and 5 bases respectively, with 8 bases between them. In DNA form, the CDR3 reads TGCGCCAGCAGCTTGGAAACAGGGTATGGCTACACCTTC. As protein: CASSLETGYGYTF.

The gene calls are TRBV14 and TRBJ2-6; D not certain. This CDR3 contains 13 residues. The V and J ends lost 8 bases and 1 base respectively, with 6 bases between them. CDR1 SGHDN and CDR2 FVKESK come from the germline V gene. Written as DNA, the CDR3 is TGTGCCAGCGCCGGGTCTGGGGCCAACGTCCTGACTTTC. This encodes CASAGSGANVLTF.

The chain employs TRBV7-9 and TRBJ2-1; D may be TRBD2 (6 bases). The CDR3 runs to 15 residues. Germline assignment: CDR1 SEHNR and CDR2 FQNEAQ (reference sequence). Trimming left V 4 bases short and J 3 bases short, with 13 bases between. The DNA of the CDR3 is TGTGCCAGCAGCTCCGGGGACTTCTTCTACAATGAGCAGTTCTTC. Protein product: CASSSGDFFYNEQFF.

CDR3 coding DNA: TGTGCCAGCAGTGATCCCCCCGGCGAGCAGTACTTC. Translating it yields CASSDPPGEQYF. The chain is built from TRBV6-1 and TRBJ2-7; the D is unclear. The length of the CDR3 is 12 residues. V shed 3 bases and J shed 6 bases, with 9 bases lying between them. The germline V gene has CDR1 MNHNS and CDR2 SASEGT.

This clone was recorded a few times. V and J are TRBV5-6 and TRBJ1-2, with D maybe TRBD1 (6 bases). The CDR3 is made up of 14 amino acids. The germline V gene has CDR1 SGHDT and CDR2 YYEEEE. Trimming took off 3 bases at V and 5 bases at J, with 14 bases between the two ends. The CDR3 region has the DNA TGTGCCAGCAGCTCTGGGGACAAAGATTATGGCTACACCTTC. This codes for CASSSGDKDYGYTF.

The chain is built from TRBV28 and TRBJ1-6, with unresolved D. This CDR3 spans 14 amino acids. V lost 5 bases, J lost 6 bases, and 11 bases lay in between. Germline loops: CDR1 MDHEN, CDR2 SYDVKM. The DNA of the CDR3 is TGTGCCAGCAGTCCCATCGGGGTTAATTCACCCCTCCACTTT. It encodes CASSPIGVNSPLHF.

The CDR3 sequence: CSVGGWEAFF. The CDR3 coding sequence is TGCAGCGTTGGAGGTTGGGAAGCTTTCTTT. This sequence joins TRBV29-1 and TRBJ1-1; D call uncertain. The CDR3 runs to 10 residues. From germline, CDR1 is SQVTM and CDR2 ANQGSEA. The V and J ends lost 4 bases and 8 bases respectively, with 8 bases between them.

The chain combines TRBV4-3 with TRBJ1-6; TRBD1 agrees at 9 bases. Germline trimming cut 2 bases from V and 4 bases from J; bases unmatched to any gene: 9. There are 18 residues in the CDR3. The V gene's germline CDR1 is LGHNA and CDR2 YSLEER. CDR3 loop: CASSQLIDRGFYNSPLHF. The CDR3 DNA follows: TGCGCCAGCAGCCAACTGATTGACAGGGGGTTTTATAATTCACCCCTCCACTTT.

The genes are TRBV9 and TRBJ2-3, with 9 bases aligning to TRBD2. CDR1 and CDR2 from the germline V gene are SGDLS and YYNGEE. This CDR3 contains 15 residues. V dropped 3 bases and J dropped 2; count of bases not matched to a gene: 4. The CDR3 DNA sequence: TGTGCCAGCAGCGCCCCTAGCGGGATCACAGATACGCAGTATTTT. Residues: CASSAPSGITDTQYF.

The chain recombines TRBV3-1 (or the pseudogene TRBV3-2) with TRBJ1-2, with D perhaps TRBD1 (6 bases). Germline assignment: CDR1 LGHDT and CDR2 YNNKEL (reference sequence). Trimming left V 2 bases short and J 5 bases short, with 9 bases between. This CDR3 spans 13 amino acids. The CDR3 DNA reads TGTGCCAGCAGCCAAAAGGGGGTATATGGCTACACCTTC. It translates to CASSQKGVYGYTF.

This sequence joins TRBV19 and TRBJ1-1; D possibly corresponds to TRBD1 (5 bases). Germline CDR1 and CDR2: LNHDA and SQIVND (reference sequence). The CDR3 sequence is 17 residues long. The V end lost 5 bases, the J end lost 1 base, and 20 bases lay between the germline ends. The CDR3, as DNA: TGTGCCAGTAGTCCCAGCCCCCCAGGGCTGACGAACACTGAAGCTTTCTTT. Translation gives CASSPSPPGLTNTEAFF. The variable domain in full, with the rest retrieved from reference TRBV19 and TRBJ1-1, is DGGITQSPKYLFRKEGQNVTLSCEQNLNHDAMYWYRQDPGQGLRLIYYSQIVNDFQKGDIAEGYSVSREKKESFPLTVTSAQKNPTAFYLCASSPSPPGLTNTEAFFGQGTRLTVV.